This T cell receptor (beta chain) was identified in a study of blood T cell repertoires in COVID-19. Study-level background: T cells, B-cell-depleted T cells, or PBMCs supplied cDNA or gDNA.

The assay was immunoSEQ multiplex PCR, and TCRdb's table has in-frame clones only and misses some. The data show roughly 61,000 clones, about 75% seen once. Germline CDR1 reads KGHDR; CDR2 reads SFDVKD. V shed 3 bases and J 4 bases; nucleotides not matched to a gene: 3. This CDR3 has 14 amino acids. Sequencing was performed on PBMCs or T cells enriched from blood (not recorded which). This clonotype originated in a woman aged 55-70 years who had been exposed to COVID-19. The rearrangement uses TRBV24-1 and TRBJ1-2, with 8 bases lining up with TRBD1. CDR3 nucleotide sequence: TGTGCCACCAGTGATCCAGGGGGCAGCTATGGCTACACCTTC. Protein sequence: CATSDPGGSYGYTF.